This TCR beta chain is from a study of beta chain features in type 1 diabetes (dated by TCRdb to the late 2010s). Regarding the study in general: Patients and healthy donors did not differ in mean age, gender distribution, total cell number or subset yield. A total of just under 110,000,000 sorted cells were examined across all samples, and RNA yield correlated strongly with the number of cells per subset. In the study, TCRB repertoires of sorted circulating CD4+ T cell subsets from recently diagnosed type 1 diabetes patients were compared with those of matched healthy donors. Whereas all 30 or so donors provided naive and central memory subsets, regulatory and stem cell-like memory subsets were isolated from just 8 patients and about eight healthy donors. The study at large found these results: In all four CD4+ subsets, TCRB CDR3 length was moderately but significantly shorter in type 1 diabetes patients. Naive, central memory and regulatory TCRB repertoires appeared to be more alike among patients than among healthy donors. Because the HLA sub-analyses included only small numbers of individuals, any influence of HLA type on TCRB rearrangement was left unresolved. Sequencing cDNA rather than genomic DNA could over-represent highly expressing activated cells, although activation and CD3 levels did not differ between groups. At VDJ recombination sites, patients with type 1 diabetes made fewer insertions and deleted more nucleotides, a pattern implying thymic rearrangement abnormalities. Shorter templates might have been favored by PCR, but patient and control samples were amplified and corrected together, so both groups would have been affected equally by any skew.

The entire amount of isolated RNA was reverse transcribed using the High Capacity cDNA Reverse Transcription Kit, so the sequenced TCRB transcripts were expressed ones. Deep immunoSEQ sequencing was performed on naive, central memory and regulatory T cell samples, with an average of approximately 3.9 million total reads per sample. Sorted cells were lysed in RLT buffer, and RNA was extracted using DNase-treated RNeasy Micro or Mini kits according to cell number. Each cell subset was processed on its own to prevent cross-contamination, while patient and healthy donor samples were processed together. Using the immunoSEQ multiplex PCR, TCRB sequences were amplified from cDNA into 87-bp fragments spanning the CDR3 region. Sequencing of the amplicons was done on the Illumina HiSeq platform. In the authors' own workflow: PCR bias was corrected computationally using synthetic template baselines, and reads within Hamming distance 2 were collapsed, with unmergeable singletons discarded. Reads were aligned to IMGT to assign V, D and J genes, CDR3 length, and insertions or deletions at six rearrangement sites. Within each subset, clonotype counts were normalized to sorted cell number, after which true diversity and Gini coefficients were computed with the tcR R package. The overlap coefficient, calculated on TCRB nucleotide sequences, was used to measure repertoire sharing. As a proxy for the pre-selection repertoire, out-of-frame TCRB sequences from naive cells were analyzed. The table was pulled from immuneACCESS by TCRdb, which kept in-frame rearrangements only. Such tables lose some clones; where checked, under half of the loss comes from unresolved V genes, and the rest has no known cause. That table is the source of V, J and clone size, and D and trimming were worked out from the DNA. The sample has over 350,000 clones on record, about 15% of them singletons. Of the sample, more than 0.015% is held by the ten largest clones.

A note on this clone: The clone's antigen remains unknown. Base qualities are not at hand, and no much larger clone is one base apart.

Trimming accounts for 2 bases at V and 2 bases at J, while the number of junction bases matched to no gene is 7. The CDR3 starts with the cysteine, ends with the phenylalanine, and has 16 residues. The retained sequence is limited to the CDR3, 48 bases, with the frame set at the first base. CDR1 and CDR2 (SGHRS, YFSETQ) derive from the germline V gene. From each donor, a single peripheral blood sample of about 120 mL on average was drawn into heparinised tubes. A BD FACSAria II and a panel including CD45RO, CCR7, CD25, CD127, CD95 and CD27 were used to sort naive, central memory, regulatory and stem cell-like memory CD4+ T cells. Purity was above 95% for every sorted population. PBMCs were isolated immediately by Lymphoprep density gradient centrifugation and stained directly without culture. To minimize batch effects, samples were stained and sorted in pairs, one healthy donor with one patient per experiment.

The TCR originated in a woman in her late teens or twenties in good health. This sequence uses TRBV5-1 and TRBJ1-2, with TRBD1 identical over 9 junction bases. The sample consisted of naive CD4+ T cells from blood. The sample's cell subset or site, from its label and the paper: true naive CD4+ T cells. The sequenced DNA: TGCGCCAGCAGCTTCGCCTCCGGGACAGGGAACTATGGCTACACCTTC. Its protein reads: CASSFASGTGNYGYTF.